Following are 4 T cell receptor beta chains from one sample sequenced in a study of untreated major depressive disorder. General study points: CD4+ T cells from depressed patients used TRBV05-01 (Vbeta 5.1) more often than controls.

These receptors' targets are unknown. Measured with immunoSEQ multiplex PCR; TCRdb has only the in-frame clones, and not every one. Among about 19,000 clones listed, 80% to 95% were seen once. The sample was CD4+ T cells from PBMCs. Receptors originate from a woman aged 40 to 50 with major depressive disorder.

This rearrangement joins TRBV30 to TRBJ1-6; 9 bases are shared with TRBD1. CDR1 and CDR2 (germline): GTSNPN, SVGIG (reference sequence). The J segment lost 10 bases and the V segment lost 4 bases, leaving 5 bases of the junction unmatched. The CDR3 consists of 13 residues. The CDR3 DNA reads TGTGCCTGGACGGGACAGGGTAAATCACCCCTCCACTTT. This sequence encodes CAWTGQGKSPLHF.

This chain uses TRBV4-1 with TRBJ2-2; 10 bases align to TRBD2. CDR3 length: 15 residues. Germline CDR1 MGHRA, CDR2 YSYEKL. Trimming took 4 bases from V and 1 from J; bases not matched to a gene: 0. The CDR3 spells CASSRLAGNTGELFF. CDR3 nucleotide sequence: TGCGCCAGCAGCCGACTAGCGGGGAACACCGGGGAGCTGTTTTTT.

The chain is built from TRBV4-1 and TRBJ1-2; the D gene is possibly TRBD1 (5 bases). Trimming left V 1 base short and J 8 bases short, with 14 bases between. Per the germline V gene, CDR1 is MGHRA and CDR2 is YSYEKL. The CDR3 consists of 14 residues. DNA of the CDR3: TGCGCCAGCAGCCAAGTAGGTCGAAGGGACGGCTACACCTTC. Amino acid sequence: CASSQVGRRDGYTF.

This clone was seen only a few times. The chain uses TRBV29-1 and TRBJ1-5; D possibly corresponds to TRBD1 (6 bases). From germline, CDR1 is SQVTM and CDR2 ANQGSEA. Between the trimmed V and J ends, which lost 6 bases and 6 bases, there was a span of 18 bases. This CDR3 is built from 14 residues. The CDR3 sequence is CSVRDGGRGQPQHF. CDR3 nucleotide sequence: TGCAGCGTCCGTGACGGGGGCAGAGGTCAGCCCCAGCATTTT.